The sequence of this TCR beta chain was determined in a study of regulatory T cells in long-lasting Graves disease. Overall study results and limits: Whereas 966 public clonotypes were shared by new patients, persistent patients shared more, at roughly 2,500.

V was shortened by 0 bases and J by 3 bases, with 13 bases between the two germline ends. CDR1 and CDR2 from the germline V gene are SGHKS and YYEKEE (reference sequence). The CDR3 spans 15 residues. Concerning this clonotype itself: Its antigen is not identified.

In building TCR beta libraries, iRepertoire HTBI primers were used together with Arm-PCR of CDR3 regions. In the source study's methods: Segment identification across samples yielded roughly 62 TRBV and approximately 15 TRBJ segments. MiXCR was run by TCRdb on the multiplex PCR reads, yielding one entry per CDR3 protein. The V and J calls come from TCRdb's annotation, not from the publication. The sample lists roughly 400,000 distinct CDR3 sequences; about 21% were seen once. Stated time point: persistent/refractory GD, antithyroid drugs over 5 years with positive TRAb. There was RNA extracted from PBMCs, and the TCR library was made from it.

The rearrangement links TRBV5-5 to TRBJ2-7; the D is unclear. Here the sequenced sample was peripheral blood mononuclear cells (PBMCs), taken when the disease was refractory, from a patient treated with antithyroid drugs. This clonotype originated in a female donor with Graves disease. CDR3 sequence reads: CASSLEAIGGYEQYF. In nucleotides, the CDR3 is TGTGCCAGCAGCTTGGAGGCAATCGGCGGCTACGAGCAGTACTTC.